The count of the clone carrying this TCR beta chain is one. Its antigen is not identified. This sample is drawn from a study of CD8+ T cells in alopecia areata. The CDR3 runs 14 residues. V gave up 5 bases and J gave up 0 bases, with 11 bases separating them. Germline CDR1 MNHNY, CDR2 SVGAGI (reference sequence). Study outcomes and limitations: Lesional scalp, especially alopecia totalis/universalis, showed higher clonality than normal scalp.

RNA was extracted and reverse transcribed into cDNA as the sequencing template. TCRdb's copy holds only in-frame clones and misses some; the assay was immunoSEQ multiplex PCR. The sample contains 200,000 to 250,000 clones, around two fifths of which appear only once. Treatment given: oral pan-JAK inhibitor, 5-10 mg twice daily. This sequence joins TRBV6-6 and TRBJ2-7, with a tentative D call TRBD2 (6 bases). The sample here was CD4+ T cells sorted from blood, taken around week 36, from a patient treated with tofacitinib. The TCR comes from a human donor with alopecia areata. The CDR3: CASSLRDFSYEQYF. DNA for the CDR3: TGTGCCAGCAGTCTCCGGGACTTCTCCTACGAGCAGTACTTC.